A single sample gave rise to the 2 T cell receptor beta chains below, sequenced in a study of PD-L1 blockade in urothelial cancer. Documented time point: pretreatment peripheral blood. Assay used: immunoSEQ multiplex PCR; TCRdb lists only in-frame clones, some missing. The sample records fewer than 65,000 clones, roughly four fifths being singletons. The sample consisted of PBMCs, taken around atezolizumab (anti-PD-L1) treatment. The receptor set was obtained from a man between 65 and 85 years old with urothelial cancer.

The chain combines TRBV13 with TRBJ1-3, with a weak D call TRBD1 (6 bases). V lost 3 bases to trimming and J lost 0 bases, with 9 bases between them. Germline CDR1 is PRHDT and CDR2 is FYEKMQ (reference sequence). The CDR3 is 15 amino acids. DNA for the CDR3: TGTGCCAGCAGCTTGGGACATTCCTCTGGAAACACCATATATTTT. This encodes CASSLGHSSGNTIYF.

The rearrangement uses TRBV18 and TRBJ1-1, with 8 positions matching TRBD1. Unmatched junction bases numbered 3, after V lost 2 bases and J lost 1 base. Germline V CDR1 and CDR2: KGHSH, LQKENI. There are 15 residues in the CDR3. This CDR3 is CASSPGGTGNTEAFF. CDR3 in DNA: TGTGCCAGCTCACCAGGGGGGACAGGGAACACTGAAGCTTTCTTT.